What follows is one TCR beta chain and its context. Its specificity is not known. The data stem from a study of T cells after yellow fever vaccination. Looked up from germline, CDR1 is LGHNA and CDR2 is YSLEER. The length of the CDR3 is 14 residues. Trimming stripped 3 bases from V and 2 bases from J, with 9 bases between. The authors made TCR cDNA by 5'RACE template switching, adding a universal primer site and UMIs. MiXCR was run by TCRdb on the 5' RACE reads, yielding one entry per CDR3 protein. Among 300,000 to 400,000 distinct CDR3 sequences listed, under 5% were seen once. Study results and limitations: The appearance of a small share of clonotypes in both CD4 and CD8 compartments was observed.

This clonotype was obtained from a man aged 18 to 30 who received the YFV17D yellow fever vaccine. The V gene is TRBV4-3, the J gene TRBJ2-3; no clear D gene. Sample: PBMCs, taken 5 days after the yellow fever booster vaccination. CDR3 sequence: CASSHDSITDTQYF. The CDR3 region has the DNA TGCGCCAGCAGCCACGACTCGATCACAGATACGCAGTATTTT.